These T cell receptor beta chains were read from a single sample in a study of PD-L1 blockade in urothelial cancer. Only in-frame clones appear in the TCRdb table, and some are missing; sequencing was by immunoSEQ multiplex PCR. Counted here are 85,000 to 95,000 clones, 90% occurring once; the ten biggest clones make up about 1.7%. The sequencing used PBMCs, collected around atezolizumab (anti-PD-L1) treatment. These receptors were collected from a man between 60 and 70 years old with urothelial cancer. The CDR3 runs from the conserved cysteine through the conserved F or W. A D gene is named only where the DNA matches it firmly. Some rows mark clone size as missing; the rest say once, few, many or name a class of expanded clone.

TRBV7-8	15	TRBD1	.	TRBJ1-5	TGTGCCAGCAGCTTACTAGGGACAGCGAATCAGCCCCAGCATTTT	CASSLLGTANQPQHF
TRBV15	15	TRBD1	few	TRBJ2-2	TGTGCCACCAGCAGAGACCGCAGGGGGTTCGGGGAGCTGTTTTTT	CATSRDRRGFGELFF
TRBV6-6	11	.	.	TRBJ2-7	TGTGCCAGCAGACGAGACAACGAGCAGTACTTC	CASRRDNEQYF
TRBV10-3	17	TRBD1	.	TRBJ1-6	TGTGCCATCAGTGAGTCGGGACAGGGGACTCCTCACGCACCCCTCCACTTT	CAISESGQGTPHAPLHF
TRBV7-2	13	.	few	TRBJ2-2	TGTGCCATCCAAGGAGGTCCCACCGGGGAGCTGTTTTTT	CAIQGGPTGELFF
TRBV5-1	15	.	.	TRBJ2-3	TGCGCCAGCAGCTTGGACACAGGGAGCACAGATACGCAGTATTTT	CASSLDTGSTDTQYF
TRBV4-2	17	TRBD2	.	TRBJ2-1	TGTGCCAGCAGCCAAGTAAGTGCGCTAGCGGGAGTAAGTGAGCAGTTCTTC	CASSQVSALAGVSEQFF
TRBV25-1	15	TRBD1	.	TRBJ2-3	TGTGCCAGCAGTACCGGGACAGGTAACACAGATACGCAGTATTTT	CASSTGTGNTDTQYF
TRBV9	14	.	.	TRBJ2-5	TGTGCCAGCAGCGGGCACAGAGGGCAAGAGACCCAGTACTTC	CASSGHRGQETQYF
TRBV5-1	14	TRBD2	.	TRBJ2-1	TGCGCCCGTCACCCTAGCGGGAGGGCCCAGTATCCGTTCTTC	CARHPSGRAQYPFF
TRBV5-1	15	.	.	TRBJ1-1	TGCGCCAGCAGCTTGGAGGCGGAACTTAACACTGAAGCTTTCTTT	CASSLEAELNTEAFF
TRBV4-3	14	.	.	TRBJ2-3	TGCGCCAGCAGCCAAGATAGAGGAAGAGACTTCCCGTATTTT	CASSQDRGRDFPYF
TRBV25-1	18	.	.	TRBJ2-1	TGTGCCAGCAGTGATGGGGGACTCGAGCGGACCTCCTACAATGAGCAGTTCTTC	CASSDGGLERTSYNEQFF
TRBV9	13	.	.	TRBJ2-1	TGTGCCAGCAGCGTAGGACAGAACAATGAGCAGTTCTTC	CASSVGQNNEQFF
TRBV28	15	TRBD1	.	TRBJ1-5	TGTGCCAGCAGTGAACCGGGACAGGGCAATCAGCCCCAGCATTTT	CASSEPGQGNQPQHF
TRBV18	13	TRBD2	.	TRBJ2-7	TGTGCCAGCTCACCGCGGGGGGAGACCGAGCAGTACTTC	CASSPRGETEQYF
TRBV2	15	.	.	TRBJ2-5	TGTGCCAGCCGTTTTACCGGGACACCTCAAGAGACCCAGTACTTC	CASRFTGTPQETQYF
TRBV13	13	.	.	TRBJ2-5	TGTGCCAGCAGCTTAGAAGTAGCCGGGATCCAGTACTTC	CASSLEVAGIQYF
TRBV7-2	13	.	.	TRBJ2-1	TGTGCCAGCAGCTTAGCGTCCCAATTTGAGCAGTTCTTC	CASSLASQFEQFF
TRBV4-1	15	.	.	TRBJ1-1	TGCGCCAGCAGCCAAGACCGCAGGACTAACACTGAAGCTTTCTTT	CASSQDRRTNTEAFF
TRBV9	16	.	.	TRBJ1-1	TGTGTCAGCAGCGTAGTAGGGGAATTAATGAACACTGAAGCTTTCTTT	CVSSVVGELMNTEAFF
TRBV30	16	TRBD2	.	TRBJ2-5	TGTGCCTGGAGTCCGAGGACTAGCGGGGGAACGGAGACCCAGTACTTC	CAWSPRTSGGTETQYF
TRBV4-2	15	TRBD2	.	TRBJ2-3	TGTGCCAGCAGCGAGGGACTAGCGGGCACAGATACGCAGTATTTT	CASSEGLAGTDTQYF
TRBV10-3	15	.	.	TRBJ2-3	TGTGCCATCAGTGAAACTAGAAGTGGTGGGGATACGCAGTATTTT	CAISETRSGGDTQYF
TRBV5-4	17	.	.	TRBJ2-2	TGTGCCAGCAGCCCCGGGTTTGGCGGAGACAACACCGGGGAGCTGTTTTTT	CASSPGFGGDNTGELFF
TRBV5-6	16	TRBD2	.	TRBJ2-2	TGTGCCAGCAGCGCTTTGGCTAGCGGGACCACCGGGGAGCTGTTTTTT	CASSALASGTTGELFF
TRBV15	17	TRBD2	.	TRBJ2-1	TGTGCCACCAGCAGACTCACCGGGACTAGAATCTCCAATGAGCAGTTCTTC	CATSRLTGTRISNEQFF
TRBV9	15	TRBD2	few	TRBJ2-5	TGTGCCAGCAGCTCCTTAGCGGGGGGTAAGGAGACCCAGTACTTC	CASSSLAGGKETQYF
TRBV10-2	16	TRBD2	.	TRBJ2-1	TGCGCCAGCAGATCGACTAGCGGGGGACCTGGCAATGAGCAGTTCTTC	CASRSTSGGPGNEQFF
TRBV11-2	15	TRBD2	.	TRBJ2-1	TGTGCCAGCAGTCCTAGCGGGGCGTCCTACAATGAGCAGTTCTTC	CASSPSGASYNEQFF
TRBV18	13	.	.	TRBJ1-1	TGTGCCAGCTCACCAGGGCGGAACACTGAAGCTTTCTTT	CASSPGRNTEAFF
TRBV30	13	.	.	TRBJ1-1	TGTGCCTGGAGTGTAGGGGGGAACACTGAAGCTTTCTTT	CAWSVGGNTEAFF
TRBV5-1	16	TRBD2	.	TRBJ2-5	TGCGCCAGCAGATCGCTCGGAGGCGGGGGCCAAGAGACCCAGTACTTC	CASRSLGGGGQETQYF
TRBV19	13	TRBD2	.	TRBJ2-5	TGTGCCAGTAGTATAGCGGGAGGAGAGACCCAGTACTTC	CASSIAGGETQYF
TRBV2	13	.	few	TRBJ1-6	TGTGCCAGCAGTGTACCCCTAGACTCACCCCTCCACTTT	CASSVPLDSPLHF
TRBV10-3	13	.	.	TRBJ1-1	TGTGCCATCAAGTTCGCAGAGAACACTGAAGCTTTCTTT	CAIKFAENTEAFF
TRBV4-1	18	TRBD2	.	TRBJ2-7	TGCGCCAGCAGCCATGCTCCCCCTACTAGCGGGAGCTCCTACGAGCAGTACTTC	CASSHAPPTSGSSYEQYF
TRBV18	14	.	once	TRBJ2-1	TGTGCCAGCTCAACATCTAGCGAAGGCAATGAGCAGTTCTTC	CASSTSSEGNEQFF
TRBV5-1	17	.	.	TRBJ2-1	TGCGCCAGCAGCCCTACAATAGACAGAGAAACGTACAATGAGCAGTTCTTC	CASSPTIDRETYNEQFF
TRBV6-1	12	.	.	TRBJ2-7	TGTGCCAGCAGTTGGTGGGAGAACGAGCAGTACTTC	CASSWWENEQYF
TRBV4-3	16	TRBD1	.	TRBJ2-3	TGCGCCAGCAGCCAAGACGGACAGGGAGAAGGAGATACGCAGTATTTT	CASSQDGQGEGDTQYF
TRBV7-2	16	TRBD2	.	TRBJ2-1	TGTGCCAGCAGCCCTTCACTAGCGGGAGGCCTCAATGAGCAGTTCTTC	CASSPSLAGGLNEQFF
TRBV5-1	13	.	.	TRBJ2-3	TGCGCCAGCAGCCCCACGACGGGAGATACGCAGTATTTT	CASSPTTGDTQYF
TRBV6-5	11	.	.	TRBJ2-7	TGTGCCAGCAGACTATCGGGAGAGCAGTACTTC	CASRLSGEQYF
TRBV11-2	15	.	.	TRBJ1-2	TGTGCCAGCAGCATAAGCGGACAGAGCAGCGGCGGCTACACCTTC	CASSISGQSSGGYTF
TRBV18	17	TRBD2	.	TRBJ2-1	TGTGCCAGCTCACCCACTAGAGGACTAGCGGGGGACAATGAGCAGTTCTTC	CASSPTRGLAGDNEQFF